This entry lists 8 T cell receptor beta chains sequenced from one sample in a study of beta chain features in type 1 diabetes. Study-wide results and limits: A moderate, significant TCRB CDR3 shortening appeared in type 1 diabetes across four CD4+ subsets.

The study reverse transcribed the entire isolated RNA, so it sequenced expressed TCRB transcripts. TCRdb's copy holds only in-frame clones and misses some; the assay was immunoSEQ multiplex PCR. Counted here are 120,000 or so clones, approximately 15% occurring once; the ten biggest clones make up around 2.7%. No antigen is known for these receptors. Sequencing was carried out using central memory CD4+ T cells from blood. Source of these receptors: a young man with type 1 diabetes.

This clone has just a few counts. The J gene is TRBJ1-5, the V gene TRBV7-3; TRBD1 aligns across 7 bases. Germline CDR1 is SGHTA and CDR2 is FQGTGA. V shed 0 bases, J shed 6 bases, and the junction held 2 bases outside the gene matches. The CDR3 is made up of 14 amino acids. The CDR3 loop is CASSLTGGGQPQHF. The CDR3 nucleotides read TGTGCCAGCAGCTTAACAGGGGGCGGTCAGCCCCAGCATTTT.

CDR3 sequence (DNA): TGTGCCAGCAGCCGGACTAGCGGGAGGGTTACCTTCACAGATACGCAGTATTTT. Amino acids: CASSRTSGRVTFTDTQYF. This sequence joins TRBV14 and TRBJ2-3; 15 bases are shared with TRBD2. The CDR3 is made up of 18 amino acids. Germline values: CDR1 SGHDN, CDR2 FVKESK. V lost 4 bases to trimming and J lost 2 bases; unmatched junction nucleotides: 7.

This clone was detected only a few times. The chain links TRBV4-3 to TRBJ2-3; TRBD1 matches 7 bases. Germline CDR1 and CDR2: LGHNA and YSLEER. The CDR3 spans 14 residues. With V trimmed by 5 bases and J by 5 bases, 7 bases remained unmatched. The CDR3 is CASSVRDRRDTQYF. The DNA for the CDR3 is TGCGCCAGCAGCGTCCGGGACAGACGAGATACGCAGTATTTT.

This clone was found a few times. The V and J genes are TRBV4-3 and TRBJ2-5; 8 bases align to TRBD2. The length of the CDR3 is 18 residues. Per the germline V gene, CDR1 is LGHNA and CDR2 is YSLEER. Losses at the gene ends were 0 bases for V and 5 bases for J; bases not matched to a gene: 14. The CDR3 bases are TGCGCCAGCAGCCAAGATGACCTTAGCGGGGCGAGTGGGGAGACCCAGTACTTC. Protein product: CASSQDDLSGASGETQYF.

This clone was counted only a few times. This sequence joins TRBV29-1 and TRBJ2-5; D is ambiguous. This CDR3 contains 11 residues. Trimming took off 3 bases at V and 1 base at J, with 3 bases between the two ends. The germline V gene encodes CDR1 SQVTM and CDR2 ANQGSEA. DNA for the CDR3: TGCAGCGTTGAGATCCAAGAGACCCAGTACTTC. This translates into CSVEIQETQYF.

Worth noting for this clone: The sample has other DNA sequences that encode this CDR3 too. The rearrangement joins TRBV11-2 to TRBJ1-4, with unresolved D. This CDR3 spans 12 amino acids. V lost 2 bases to trimming and J lost 8 bases, with 6 bases between them. The germline gives CDR1 SGHAT, CDR2 FQNNGV. CDR3 DNA sequence: TGTGCCAGCAGCTTAATGGCCGAAAAACTGTTTTTT. Its protein is CASSLMAEKLFF. Complete variable domain (other parts from reference TRBV11-2 and TRBJ1-4): EAGVAQSPRYKIIEKRQSVAFWCNPISGHATLYWYQQILGQGPKLLIQFQNNGVVDDSQLPKDRFSAERLKGVDSTLKIQPAKLEDSAVYLCASSLMAEKLFFGSGTQLSVL.

J is TRBJ2-2 and V is TRBV14; D remains unclear. Trimming shortened V by 1 base and J by 5 bases, and 8 bases separated the two germline ends. Germline lookup yields CDR1 SGHDN and CDR2 FVKESK. The CDR3 sequence is 14 residues long. CDR3 DNA sequence: TGTGCCAGCAGCCAAGGACTGGGGACCGGGGAGCTGTTTTTT. It codes for CASSQGLGTGELFF. Filled out from reference TRBV14 and TRBJ2-2, the complete variable domain reads EAGVTQFPSHSVIEKGQTVTLRCDPISGHDNLYWYRRVMGKEIKFLLHFVKESKQDESGMPNNRFLAERTGGTYSTLKVQPAELEDSGVYFCASSQGLGTGELFFGEGSRLTVL.

This clone was detected only a few times. The chain uses TRBV29-1 and TRBJ2-3; D unresolved. There are 15 residues in the CDR3. Germline V gene sequence: CDR1 SQVTM, CDR2 ANQGSEA. V was cut by 6 bases and J by 0 bases, with 16 bases left in between. CDR3 in amino acids: CSVDPDGPSTDTQYF. The CDR3 coding sequence is TGCAGCGTCGATCCGGACGGACCCAGCACAGATACGCAGTATTTT.